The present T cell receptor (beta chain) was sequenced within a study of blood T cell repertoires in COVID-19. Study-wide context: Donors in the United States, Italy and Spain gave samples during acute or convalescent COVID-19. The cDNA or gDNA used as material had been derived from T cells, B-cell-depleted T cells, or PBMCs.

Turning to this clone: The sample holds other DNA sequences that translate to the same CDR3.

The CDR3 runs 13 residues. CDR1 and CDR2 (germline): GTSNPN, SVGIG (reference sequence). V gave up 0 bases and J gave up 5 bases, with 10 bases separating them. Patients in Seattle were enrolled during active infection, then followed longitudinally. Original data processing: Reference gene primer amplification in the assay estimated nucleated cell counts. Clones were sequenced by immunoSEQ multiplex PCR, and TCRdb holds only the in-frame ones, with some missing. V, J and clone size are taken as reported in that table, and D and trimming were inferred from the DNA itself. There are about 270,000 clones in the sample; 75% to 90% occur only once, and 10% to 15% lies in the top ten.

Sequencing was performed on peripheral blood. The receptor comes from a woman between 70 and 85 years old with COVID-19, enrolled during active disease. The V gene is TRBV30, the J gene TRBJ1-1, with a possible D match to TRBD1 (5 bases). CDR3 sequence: CAWSVSGGTEAFF. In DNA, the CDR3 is TGTGCCTGGAGTGTTTCCGGGGGGACTGAAGCTTTCTTT.